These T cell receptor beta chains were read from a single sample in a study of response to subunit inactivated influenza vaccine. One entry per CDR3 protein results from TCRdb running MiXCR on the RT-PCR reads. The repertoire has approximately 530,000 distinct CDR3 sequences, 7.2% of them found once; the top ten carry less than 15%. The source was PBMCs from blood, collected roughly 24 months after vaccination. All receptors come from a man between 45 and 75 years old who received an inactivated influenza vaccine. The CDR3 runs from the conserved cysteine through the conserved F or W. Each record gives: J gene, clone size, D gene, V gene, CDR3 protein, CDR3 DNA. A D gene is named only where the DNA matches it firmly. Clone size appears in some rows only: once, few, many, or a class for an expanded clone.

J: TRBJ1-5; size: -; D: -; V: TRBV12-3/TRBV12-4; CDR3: CASSFVIDEGYSNQPQHF; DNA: TGTGCCAGCAGCTTCGTTATAGATGAGGGATATAGCAATCAGCCCCAGCATTTT
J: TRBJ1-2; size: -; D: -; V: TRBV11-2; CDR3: CASETGHYGYTF; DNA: TGTGCCAGCGAAACCGGCCACTATGGCTACACCTTC
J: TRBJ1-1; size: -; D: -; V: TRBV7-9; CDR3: CASSSTMLGTENTEAFF; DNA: TGTGCCAGCAGCTCGACGATGCTAGGGACTGAGAACACTGAAGCTTTCTTT
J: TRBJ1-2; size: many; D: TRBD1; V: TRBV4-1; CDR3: CASSQVQGGNANYGYTF; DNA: TGCGCCAGCAGCCAAGTACAGGGGGGGAACGCTAACTATGGCTACACCTTC
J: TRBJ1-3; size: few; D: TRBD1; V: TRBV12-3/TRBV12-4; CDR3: CASSFGTGGFGNTIYF; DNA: TGTGCCAGCAGTTTTGGGACAGGGGGCTTTGGAAACACCATATATTTT
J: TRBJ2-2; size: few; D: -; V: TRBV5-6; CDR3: CASSMYNTGELFF; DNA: TGTGCCAGCAGCATGTACAACACCGGGGAGCTGTTTTTT
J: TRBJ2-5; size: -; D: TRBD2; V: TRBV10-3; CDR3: CAISESTGGRETQYF; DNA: TGTGCCATCAGTGAGTCGACGGGAGGGCGAGAGACCCAGTACTTC
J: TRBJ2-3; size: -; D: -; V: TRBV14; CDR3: CASSFRVSDTQYF; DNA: TGTGCCAGCAGCTTCAGGGTCTCAGATACGCAGTATTTT
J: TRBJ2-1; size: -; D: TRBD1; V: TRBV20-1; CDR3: CSALTGAYNEQFF; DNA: TGCAGTGCCCTGACAGGGGCCTACAATGAGCAGTTCTTC
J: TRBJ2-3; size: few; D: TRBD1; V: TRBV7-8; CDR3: CASSQTGQDPTDTQYF; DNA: TGTGCCAGCAGCCAAACCGGACAGGATCCCACAGATACGCAGTATTTT
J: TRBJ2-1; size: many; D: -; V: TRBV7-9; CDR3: CASSFSSLADNEQFF; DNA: TGTGCCAGCAGCTTTAGTAGCTTGGCCGACAATGAGCAGTTCTTC
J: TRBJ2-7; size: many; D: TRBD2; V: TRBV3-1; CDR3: CASAGLEYEQYF; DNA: TGTGCCAGCGCGGGACTAGAATACGAGCAGTACTTC
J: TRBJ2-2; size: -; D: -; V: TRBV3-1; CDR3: CASSQVGRSGTGELFF; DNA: TGTGCCAGCAGCCAAGTCGGGCGATCCGGTACCGGGGAGCTGTTTTTT
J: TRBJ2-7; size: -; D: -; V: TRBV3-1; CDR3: CASSQASGGTSYEQYF; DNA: TGTGCCAGCAGCCAAGCTTCAGGGGGGACGTCCTACGAGCAGTACTTC
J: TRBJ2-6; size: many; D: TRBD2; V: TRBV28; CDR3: CATRRAGVAGSGANVLTF; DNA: TGTGCCACCAGAAGAGCGGGAGTCGCTGGCTCTGGGGCCAACGTCCTGACTTTC
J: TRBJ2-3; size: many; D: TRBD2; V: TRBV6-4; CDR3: CASSVTSGVDTQYF; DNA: TGTGCCAGCAGTGTGACTAGCGGCGTAGATACGCAGTATTTT
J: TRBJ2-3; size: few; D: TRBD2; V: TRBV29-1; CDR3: CSLRGLTSGPFSTDTQYF; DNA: TGCAGCCTTCGGGGGTTGACTAGCGGACCCTTTAGCACAGATACGCAGTATTTT
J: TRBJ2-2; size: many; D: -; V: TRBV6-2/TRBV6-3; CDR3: CASSPGTSITGELFF; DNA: TGTGCCAGCAGCCCCGGGACATCCATCACCGGGGAGCTGTTTTTT
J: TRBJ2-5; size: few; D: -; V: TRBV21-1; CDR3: CASSKTLGLAWWRGVRETQYF; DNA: TGTGCCAGCAGCAAAACCCTAGGGCTAGCGTGGTGGAGAGGAGTCCGAGAGACCCAGTACTTC
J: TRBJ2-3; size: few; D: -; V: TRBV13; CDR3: CASSQNLDGDTQYF; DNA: TGTGCCAGCAGCCAAAACCTAGACGGAGATACGCAGTATTTT
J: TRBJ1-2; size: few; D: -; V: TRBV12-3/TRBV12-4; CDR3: CASRPTGGGHGYTF; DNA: TGTGCCAGCAGGCCAACAGGCGGCGGTCATGGCTACACCTTC
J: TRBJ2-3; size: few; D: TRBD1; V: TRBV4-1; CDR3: CASSPRTGRLTDTQYF; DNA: TGCGCCAGCAGCCCAAGGACAGGGAGGTTAACAGATACGCAGTATTTT
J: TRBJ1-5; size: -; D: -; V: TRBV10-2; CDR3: CASSVSSPVNNQPQHF; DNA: TGCGCCAGCAGTGTTTCCAGTCCAGTAAACAATCAGCCCCAGCATTTT
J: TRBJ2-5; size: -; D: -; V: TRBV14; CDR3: CASSQTPKGETQYF; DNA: TGTGCCAGCAGCCAGACTCCCAAAGGAGAGACCCAGTACTTC
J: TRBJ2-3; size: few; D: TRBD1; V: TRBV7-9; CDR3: CASSFGDSRTDTQYF; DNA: TGTGCCAGCAGCTTCGGGGACAGCCGCACAGATACGCAGTATTTT
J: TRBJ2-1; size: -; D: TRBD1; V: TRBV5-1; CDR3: CASSLRDRGANEQFF; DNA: TGCGCCAGCAGCTTACGGGACAGGGGGGCCAATGAGCAGTTCTTC
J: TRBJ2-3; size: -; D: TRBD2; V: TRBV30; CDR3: CAWSPASGGADTQYF; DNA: TGTGCCTGGAGCCCCGCTAGCGGGGGGGCAGATACGCAGTATTTT
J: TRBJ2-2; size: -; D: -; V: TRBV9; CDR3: CASSVAQTGELFF; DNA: TGTGCCAGCAGCGTAGCCCAAACTGGGGAGCTGTTTTTT
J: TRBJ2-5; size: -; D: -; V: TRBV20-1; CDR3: CSFWASGETQYF; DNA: TGCAGTTTTTGGGCCTCGGGGGAGACCCAGTACTTC
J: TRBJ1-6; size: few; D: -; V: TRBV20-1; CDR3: CSARDPKGNYNSPLHF; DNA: TGCAGTGCTAGAGACCCCAAGGGTAACTATAATTCACCCCTCCACTTT
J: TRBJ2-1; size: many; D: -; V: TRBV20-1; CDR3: CSARGLAMNEQFF; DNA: TGCAGTGCTAGGGGCCTAGCGATGAATGAGCAGTTCTTC
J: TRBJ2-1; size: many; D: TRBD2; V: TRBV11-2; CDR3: CASSPIAGVRYNEQFF; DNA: TGTGCCAGCAGCCCCATAGCGGGAGTAAGGTACAATGAGCAGTTCTTC
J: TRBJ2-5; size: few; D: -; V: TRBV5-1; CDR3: CASSLEPYPYETQYF; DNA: TGCGCCAGCAGCTTGGAGCCTTATCCTTACGAGACCCAGTACTTC
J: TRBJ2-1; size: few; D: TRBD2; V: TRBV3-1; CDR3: CASSQEPLERGAYNEQFF; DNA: TGTGCCAGCAGCCAAGAGCCGTTGGAGCGGGGGGCATACAATGAGCAGTTCTTC
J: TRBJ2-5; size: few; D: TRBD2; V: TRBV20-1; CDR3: CSARGSSGIQETQYF; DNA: TGCAGTGCTAGAGGGTCTAGCGGAATACAAGAGACCCAGTACTTC
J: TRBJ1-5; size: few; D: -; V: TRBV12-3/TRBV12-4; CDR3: CASSLGQYDSNQPQHF; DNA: TGTGCCAGCAGCCTCGGACAGTACGATAGCAATCAGCCCCAGCATTTT
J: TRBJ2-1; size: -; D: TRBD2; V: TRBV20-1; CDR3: CSARGDSRAGGDYEQFF; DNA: TGCAGTGCTAGAGGGGATAGCCGAGCGGGAGGTGACTATGAGCAGTTCTTC
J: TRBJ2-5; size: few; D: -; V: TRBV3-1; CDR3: CASSQVGSGQETQYF; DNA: TGTGCCAGCAGCCAAGTAGGGAGCGGCCAAGAGACCCAGTACTTC
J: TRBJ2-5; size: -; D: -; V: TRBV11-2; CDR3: CACSLVGPRETQYF; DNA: TGTGCCTGCAGCTTAGTAGGACCGAGGGAGACCCAGTACTTC
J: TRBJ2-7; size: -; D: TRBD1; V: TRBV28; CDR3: CASSPLTGMSEQYF; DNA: TGTGCCAGCAGCCCTCTGACAGGGATGTCCGAGCAGTACTTC
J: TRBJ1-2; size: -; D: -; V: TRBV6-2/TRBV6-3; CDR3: CASSYVGTPYGYTF; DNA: TGTGCCAGCAGTTACGTGGGGACACCCTATGGCTACACCTTC
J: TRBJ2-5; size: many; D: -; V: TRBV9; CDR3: CASSPPTGVGETQYF; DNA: TGTGCCAGCAGCCCCCCTACGGGGGTGGGAGAGACCCAGTACTTC
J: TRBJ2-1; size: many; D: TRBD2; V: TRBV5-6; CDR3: CASSLLTSAFSYNEQFF; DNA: TGTGCCAGCAGCCTTCTCACTAGCGCCTTCTCCTACAATGAGCAGTTCTTC
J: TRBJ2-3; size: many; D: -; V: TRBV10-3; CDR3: CAISVSGDTQYF; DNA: TGTGCCATCAGTGTCTCTGGAGATACGCAGTATTTT
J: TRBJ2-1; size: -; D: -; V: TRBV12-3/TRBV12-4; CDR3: CASRPEGSYNEQFF; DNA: TGTGCCAGCAGACCCGAGGGAAGCTACAATGAGCAGTTCTTC
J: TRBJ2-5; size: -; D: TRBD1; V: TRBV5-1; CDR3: CASSLAPGGEETQYF; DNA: TGCGCCAGCAGCTTGGCCCCAGGGGGCGAGGAGACCCAGTACTTC
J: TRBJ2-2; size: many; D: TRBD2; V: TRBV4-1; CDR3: CASSQVLRSGTGELFF; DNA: TGCGCCAGCAGCCAAGTCTTGCGTAGCGGGACCGGGGAGCTGTTTTTT
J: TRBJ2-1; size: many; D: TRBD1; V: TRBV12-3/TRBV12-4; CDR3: CASSLSRTGTDNEQFF; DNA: TGTGCCAGCAGTTTATCTAGGACAGGGACGGACAATGAGCAGTTCTTC